This passage covers 4 T cell receptor beta chains from one sample sequenced in a study of human thymus T cells. Resections obtained during corrective heart surgery supplied the thymus tissue. Profiled with immunoSEQ multiplex PCR; TCRdb holds only in-frame clones, not every one. The data contain some 80,000 clones, roughly 97% of them singletons. Sequencing was done on a sample of thymus tissue. These receptors were taken from a boy in the first two years of life with a congenital heart defect but otherwise immunologically healthy.

V is TRBV19 and J is TRBJ2-5; 11 bases agree with TRBD2. The CDR3 extends over 13 amino acids. Germline lookup yields CDR1 LNHDA and CDR2 SQIVND (reference sequence). V lost 8 bases to trimming and J lost 3 bases; unmatched junction nucleotides: 2. The CDR3 nucleotides read TGTGCCAGTTTAGCGGGAGGGGAAGAGACCCAGTACTTC. As protein: CASLAGGEETQYF.

DNA of the CDR3: TGTGCCAGCAGTGAATGCTGGGGACAGGGGGCAGTTGACACTGAAGCTTTCTTT. Amino acid sequence: CASSECWGQGAVDTEAFF. The rearrangement uses TRBV6-1 and TRBJ1-1; 12 bases match TRBD1. Germline loops: CDR1 MNHNS, CDR2 SASEGT. The CDR3 runs to 18 residues. Losses at the gene ends were 2 bases for V and 3 bases for J; bases not matched to a gene: 10.

This clone was picked up one time. The chain is built from TRBV19 and TRBJ2-1; 14 nucleotides line up with TRBD2. The CDR3 is made up of 15 amino acids. With V trimmed by 5 bases and J by 8 bases, 5 bases remained unmatched. CDR1 is LNHDA and CDR2 is SQIVND in the germline V gene (reference sequence). The CDR3 nucleotides read TGTGCCAGTAGTGACGGGACTAGCGGGGGACATGAGCAGTTCTTC. This codes for CASSDGTSGGHEQFF.

The chain is built from TRBV30 and TRBJ2-7; unclear D gene. Between the trimmed V and J ends, which lost 3 bases and 4 bases, there was a span of 28 bases. Germline lookup yields CDR1 GTSNPN and CDR2 SVGIG (reference sequence). The CDR3 consists of 18 residues. The CDR3 reads CAWRELQGPIPLGYEQYF. The CDR3, as DNA: TGTGCCTGGAGGGAGCTGCAAGGCCCTATCCCACTCGGATACGAGCAGTACTTC.